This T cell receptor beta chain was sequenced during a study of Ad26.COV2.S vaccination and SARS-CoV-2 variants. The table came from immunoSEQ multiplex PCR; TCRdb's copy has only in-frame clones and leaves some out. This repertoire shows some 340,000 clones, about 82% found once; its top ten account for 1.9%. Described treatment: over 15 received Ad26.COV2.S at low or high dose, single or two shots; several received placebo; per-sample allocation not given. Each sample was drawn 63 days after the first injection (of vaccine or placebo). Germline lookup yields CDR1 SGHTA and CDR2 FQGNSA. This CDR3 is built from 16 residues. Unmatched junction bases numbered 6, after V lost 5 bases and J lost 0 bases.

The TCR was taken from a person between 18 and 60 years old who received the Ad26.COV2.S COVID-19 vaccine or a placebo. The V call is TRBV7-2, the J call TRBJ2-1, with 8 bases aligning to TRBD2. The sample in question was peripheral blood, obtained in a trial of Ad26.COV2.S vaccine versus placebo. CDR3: CASSRIAGSSYNEQFF. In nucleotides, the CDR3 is TGTGCCAGCAGCCGTATAGCGGGGTCCTCCTACAATGAGCAGTTCTTC. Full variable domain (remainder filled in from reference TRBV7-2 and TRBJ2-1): GAGVSQSPSNKVTEKGKDVELRCDPISGHTALYWYRQSLGQGLEFLIYFQGNSAPDKSGLPSDRFSAERTGGSVSTLTIQRTQQEDSAVYLCASSRIAGSSYNEQFFGPGTRLTVL.